Listed here are 4 T cell receptor beta chains from one sample, sequenced in a study of blood T cell repertoires in COVID-19. Libraries were prepared by immunoSEQ multiplex PCR; TCRdb keeps only in-frame clonotypes and omits some of them. The table has around 300,000 clones, approximately 91% seen once. Material for sequencing was PBMCs or T cells enriched from blood (not recorded which). The source is a woman aged 40 to 50 who had recovered from COVID-19.

V gene TRBV5-8 combines with J gene TRBJ1-2; 9 nucleotides line up with TRBD1. The CDR3 spans 15 residues. From germline, CDR1 is SGHTS and CDR2 YDEGEE. J was trimmed by 0 bases and V by 0 bases; bases with no gene match: 0. The CDR3 nucleotides read TGTGCCAGCAGCTTGGGGACAGGGGCTAACTATGGCTACACCTTC. Its translation is CASSLGTGANYGYTF.

V and J are TRBV9 and TRBJ2-7; 11 nucleotides align to TRBD2. The J segment lost 5 bases and the V segment lost 2 bases, leaving 3 bases of the junction unmatched. CDR1 and CDR2 (germline): SGDLS, YYNGEE. The CDR3 contains 14 residues. CDR3 bases: TGTGCCAGCAGCGTTGCTAGCGGGAGGCACGAGCAGTACTTC. Its protein product is CASSVASGRHEQYF.

The CDR3: CASSFNRVIETQYF. The CDR3 bases are TGTGCCAGCAGTTTCAACAGGGTTATAGAGACCCAGTACTTC. The chain couples TRBV6-5 to TRBJ2-5, with D tentatively TRBD1 (6 bases). The V gene lost 4 bases and the J gene lost 4 bases, with 13 bases spanning the gap. The CDR3 covers 14 residues. The V gene's germline CDR1 is MNHEY and CDR2 SVGAGI.

This chain joins TRBV4-1 and TRBJ2-5, with D perhaps TRBD2 (5 bases). The V and J ends lost 2 bases and 2 bases respectively, with 12 bases between them. Germline CDR1 is MGHRA and CDR2 is YSYEKL. The CDR3 length is 15 residues. Here the CDR3 reads CASSQIGLKQETQYF. Here the CDR3 DNA reads TGCGCCAGCAGCCAAATTGGACTGAAACAAGAGACCCAGTACTTC.